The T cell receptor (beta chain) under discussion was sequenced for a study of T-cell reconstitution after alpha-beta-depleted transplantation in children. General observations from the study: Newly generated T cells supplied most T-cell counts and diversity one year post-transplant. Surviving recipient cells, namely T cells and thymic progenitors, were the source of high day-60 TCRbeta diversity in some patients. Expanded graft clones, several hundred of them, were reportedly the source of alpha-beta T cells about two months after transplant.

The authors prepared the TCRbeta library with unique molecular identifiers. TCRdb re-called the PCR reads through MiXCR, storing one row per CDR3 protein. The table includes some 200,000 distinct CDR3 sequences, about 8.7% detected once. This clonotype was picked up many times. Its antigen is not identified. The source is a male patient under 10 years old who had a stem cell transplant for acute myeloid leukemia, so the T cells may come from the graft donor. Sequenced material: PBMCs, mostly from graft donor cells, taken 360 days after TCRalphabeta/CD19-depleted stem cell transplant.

The CDR3 loop is CASIFRGVNTEAFF. CDR3 DNA: TGTGCCAGCATATTTCGGGGGGTGAACACTGAAGCTTTCTTT. The V call is TRBV2, the J call TRBJ1-1; D may be TRBD1 (5 bases). CDR3 length: 14 amino acids. The germline V gene encodes CDR1 SNHLY and CDR2 FYNNEI. Between the trimmed V and J ends, which lost 7 bases and 0 bases, there was a span of 12 bases.